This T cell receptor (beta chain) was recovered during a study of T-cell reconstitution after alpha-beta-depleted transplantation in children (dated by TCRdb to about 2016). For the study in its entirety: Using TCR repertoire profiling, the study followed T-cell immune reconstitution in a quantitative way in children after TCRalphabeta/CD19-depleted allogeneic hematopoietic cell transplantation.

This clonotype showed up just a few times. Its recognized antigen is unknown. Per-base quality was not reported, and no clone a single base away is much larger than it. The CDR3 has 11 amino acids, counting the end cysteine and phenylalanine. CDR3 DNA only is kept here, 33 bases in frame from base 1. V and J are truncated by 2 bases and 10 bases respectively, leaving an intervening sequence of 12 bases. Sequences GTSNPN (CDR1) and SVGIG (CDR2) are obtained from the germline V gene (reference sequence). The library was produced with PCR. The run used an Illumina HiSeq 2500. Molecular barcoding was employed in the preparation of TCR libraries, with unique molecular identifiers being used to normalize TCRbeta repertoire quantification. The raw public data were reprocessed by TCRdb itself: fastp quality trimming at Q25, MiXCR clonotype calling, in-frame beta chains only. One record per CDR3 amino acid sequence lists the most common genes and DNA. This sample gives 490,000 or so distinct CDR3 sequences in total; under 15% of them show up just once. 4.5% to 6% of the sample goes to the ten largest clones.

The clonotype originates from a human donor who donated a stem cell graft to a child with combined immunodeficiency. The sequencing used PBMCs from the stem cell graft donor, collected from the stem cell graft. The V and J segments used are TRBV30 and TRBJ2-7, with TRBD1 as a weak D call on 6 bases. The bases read TGTGCCTGGAGTCAAGGGGGAAGACAGTACTTC. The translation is CAWSQGGRQYF.